This note documents a single T cell receptor beta chain sequence. Its antigen is unknown. Per-nucleotide qualities are absent, and no much larger clonotype sits a single base away. The record originates from a study of cytomegalovirus exposure and HLA in healthy donors (TCRdb year 2017). Broadly, across the study: An earlier analysis of approximately 640 of the donors reported about 250 Gb of sequence data and approximately 110 million unique TCR beta sequences from about 200 million T cells. In addition to the first cohort of hundreds of subjects, a separate validation cohort of approximately 110 different subjects was used. Genome-wide SNP genotypes for about 65% of the 666 donors were used in a later genetic analysis, which treated that subset as a discovery cohort. All discovery cohort repertoires had been generated on a single sequencing platform. Several DR-DQ haplotypes were handled as single units for association and clustering, since linkage in the cohort was strong. To study patterns of TCR occurrence, a later analysis re-analyzed previously published TCR beta repertoires from under 750 donors and added high-resolution HLA genotyping. The study used immunosequencing to profile the T cell repertoires of 600 to 850 subjects and linked those repertoires to cytomegalovirus serostatus. An early release that covered roughly 600 HLA-typed donors contained 300 to 350 gigabases of sequencing data and about 84 million unique TCR sequences. Class I and class II HLA loci were covered by the typing at four-digit resolution. The study was designed to test whether signatures of past pathogen exposure could be identified by cataloging public T cell receptors. To predict cytomegalovirus infection status, the study combined high-throughput TCR immunosequencing, statistical association of individual TCRs with disease status, and machine learning. The number of donors typed differed by locus, with 629-630 for A, B, C, DRB1 and DQB1, 522 for DQA1, about 610 for DPA1, and approximately 470 for DPB1. Donor age, sex, ethnicity and CMV serostatus were compiled together with the repertoire data. Across some 400 genotyped donors of the cohort, an average of roughly 230,000 unique TCR beta nucleotide sequences per donor were sequenced, and around 19% of those sequences were non-productive. In the later analysis, no new phenotypic data were used to find candidate immune exposures; instead, reliance was placed on TCR beta sequences and their occurrence across donors. An earlier analysis of several hundred of the donors applied high-throughput TCR beta sequencing to assess whether each TCR beta V gene segment acted as functional or pseudogenic. Of the roughly 390 genotyped donors, about 84% fell in the genetic ancestry cluster associated with self-reported Caucasian donors. Overall study results and their limits: Because the 87-base-pair reads could not distinguish some IMGT-functional V segments, including TRBV6-2 and TRBV6-3, those segments were excluded. A cluster of highly shared sequence variants was judged likely to be a technical artifact of the sequencing pipeline. Several of the top co-occurrence clusters appeared to be linked to parvovirus B19, influenza, CMV and Epstein-Barr virus, according to a later analysis. Most CMV-associated TCR beta chains appeared to be HLA-restricted in a later analysis, and the HLA associations seemed to be driven largely by CMV exposure. The study listed 150 to 200 TCR beta chains as associated with cytomegalovirus. A later analysis found that HLA-associated TCR beta chains were more clonally expanded and had lower generation probabilities than equally common non-associated chains. Linkage disequilibrium might explain the correlated functional status among segregating V segments, but an unknown experimental factor could not be excluded. This cohort had only TCR beta chains sequenced, and the lack of alpha or paired-chain data limited which features could be detected. In a later analysis, around 17,000 TCR beta sequences were associated with specific HLA alleles at a false discovery rate of 0.05. The presence/absence analyses assumed that sequencing depth was roughly uniform across donors, and that assumption may not be true. When HLA alleles, especially DR and DQ, strongly co-occurred, TCR associations were difficult to assign to individual alleles. In a later analysis, the rate of TCR association differed among HLA loci, with DRB1 alleles having the most associated TCRs and HLA-C alleles having the fewest. Broadly in line with IMGT annotations, most TCR beta V segments showed up in productive rearrangements about 87% or about 30% of the time in an earlier analysis of roughly 590 of the donors. In a later genetic analysis, fewer N-insertions in productive TCRs were reported among donors in an Asian-associated ancestry cluster than the approximately 670-donor mean. In both the original and validation cohorts, the classifier was reported to diagnose cytomegalovirus status with high specificity and sensitivity. It was suggested by the authors that the approach could potentially be generalized to other disease states and immunological phenotypes. For the cohort, immune exposure information was limited to CMV serostatus. A further reported finding was that TCR beta sequences accurately predicted the HLA-A and HLA-B alleles for most subjects in the first cohort. In vitro tests confirmed that a few of the cytomegalovirus-associated TCR beta chains recognize cytomegalovirus antigens. Because some donors lacked HLA typing at each locus, the association tests relied only on the typed subset. In a later genetic analysis, a missense DCLRE1C variant was associated with V-gene and J-gene trimming of TCR beta chains, and the association was replicated in an independent cohort. About 15 rarely observed V segments, including chromosome 9 orphons, were excluded from the earlier analysis of about 500 of the donors because counts were too low. Most TCR sequences were seen in very few donors, while some public TCRs were found in many individuals.

The cohort consisted of 600 to 750 healthy bone marrow donors. Cohort members were all nominally healthy when sampled, although unrecorded immune exposures were likely present. The donor was CMV seropositive and belonged to the group of a few hundred seropositive cohort members. Every donor gave a peripheral blood sample, and the peripheral blood mononuclear cells from that sample were used for TCR beta sequencing. Genomic DNA was extracted from the blood cell samples with the Qiagen DNeasy Blood Extraction Kit. CDR1 and CDR2 were assigned from the germline V gene as MNHEY and SVGAGI. There are 14 amino acids in the CDR3, from cysteine to phenylalanine inclusive. Left in the record is the CDR3 DNA by itself, 42 bases read in frame from the first base. Trimming costs V 4 bases and J 5 bases, and their ends lie 14 bases apart. The library was prepared using the immunoSEQ multiplex PCR assay. For the multiplex PCR, a mixture combining 60 forward primers for TCR Vbeta segments and 13 reverse primers for TCR Jbeta segments was used. Amplification of the CDR3 region of rearranged TCR beta genes was performed with a multiplex PCR assay on genomic DNA. The Illumina HiSeq System was used to sequence the amplified TCR beta libraries as 87-base-pair reads. In the source study's methods: A later analysis tallied tens of millions of unique TCR beta chains across the 600 to 700 repertoires, and approximately 9.9 million of those chains were shared by two or more donors. Raw reads were error-corrected and collapsed into unique sequences by a nearest-neighbor algorithm in which closely related sequences were merged to remove PCR and sequencing errors. CDR3 sequences were aligned to IMGT reference sequences to assign V, D and J gene segments. For a sequence to be retained, a match of at least six nucleotides was required to both a V gene segment and a J gene segment. Rearrangements were classified as productive when the CDR3 lacked stop codons and remained in frame with V and J, and all other rearrangements were classified as non-productive. Following IMGT convention, CDR3 was defined as the stretch from the second conserved V-encoded cysteine to the conserved J-encoded phenylalanine. The earlier analysis of roughly 590 of the donors excluded any sequence lacking an unambiguous match to a single V gene segment. An earlier analysis of some 500 of the donors classified V segments as functional when productive rearrangements were above 56.7% and as segregating when the standard deviation between donors was above 5%. To diagnose cytomegalovirus status from the catalog of TCR beta chain sequences, a statistical classification framework was built. V and J gene assignment, in a later analysis, came from comparing TCR nucleotide sequences with IMGT/GENE-DB human TR gene sequences. In a later analysis, CDR3 sequences and most-parsimonious VDJ recombination scenarios were assigned using the TCRdist pipeline. In a later analysis, every TCR beta chain was defined by the combination of its CDR3 amino acid sequence and its V-gene family, and reads without a unique V-gene family were dropped. To address suspected cross-contamination and a sequencing artifact, a later analysis removed some 620 highly shared, low-generation-probability nucleotide sequences. For each public chain, a later analysis derived a clonal expansion index from normalized ranks of inferred template counts within each repertoire. A later analysis computed generation probabilities with a VDJ recombination model fitted to out-of-frame rearrangements, and checked the results against IGoR. A later analysis scored TCR-TCR, TCR-HLA and TCR-CMV co-occurrence with hypergeometric tests, applying a repertoire-size bias correction to TCR pairs. In a later analysis, false discovery rates were estimated by permuting HLA or CMV assignments 20 times. In a later analysis, co-occurring TCRs were grouped using DBSCAN, and TCRdist sequence similarity was added for clustering within HLA-allele-positive subsets. Repertoires with fewer than 30,000 or more than 120,000 public chains were left out of co-occurrence clustering, as were several repertoires with anomalous nucleotide sharing. In TCRdb, the immuneACCESS table is reduced to in-frame sequences with V and J assigned. These tables do not hold every clone; where another copy was compared, an unresolved V gene accounts for under half, and the others remain unexplained. The D gene and trimming were derived from the DNA, and the V and J assignments and clone size from that table. The sample table contains 200,000 to 250,000 clones; only one count was recorded for 77% of them. Around 2.9% of the sample is in the top ten clones.

Sequencing was performed on PBMCs. This receptor was identified in a woman aged 55 to 70 in good health and CMV-seropositive. The receptor chain draws on TRBV6-5 and TRBJ1-1; the D gene assignment is ambiguous. The CDR3 region reads CASSFSGGRTEAFF. The nucleotide sequence is TGTGCCAGCAGTTTCTCTGGAGGGCGAACTGAAGCTTTCTTT.